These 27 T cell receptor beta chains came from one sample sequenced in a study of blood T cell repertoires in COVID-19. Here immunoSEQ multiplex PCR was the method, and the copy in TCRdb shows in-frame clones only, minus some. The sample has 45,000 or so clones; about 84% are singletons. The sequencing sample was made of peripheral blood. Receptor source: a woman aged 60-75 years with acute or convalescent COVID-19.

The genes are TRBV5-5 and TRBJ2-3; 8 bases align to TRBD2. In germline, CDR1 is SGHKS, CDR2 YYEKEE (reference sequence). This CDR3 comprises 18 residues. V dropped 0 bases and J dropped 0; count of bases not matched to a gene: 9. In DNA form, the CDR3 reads TGTGCCAGCAGCTTGGAAAGGTTGTCTAGCGGGAGCACAGATACGCAGTATTTT. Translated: CASSLERLSSGSTDTQYF.

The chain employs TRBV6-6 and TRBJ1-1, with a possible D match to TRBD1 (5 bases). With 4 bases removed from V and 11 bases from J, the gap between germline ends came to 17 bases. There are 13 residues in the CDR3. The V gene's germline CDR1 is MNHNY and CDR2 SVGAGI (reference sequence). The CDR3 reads CASSLDRISLAFF. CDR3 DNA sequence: TGTGCCAGCAGTTTAGACAGAATTTCGTTGGCTTTCTTT.

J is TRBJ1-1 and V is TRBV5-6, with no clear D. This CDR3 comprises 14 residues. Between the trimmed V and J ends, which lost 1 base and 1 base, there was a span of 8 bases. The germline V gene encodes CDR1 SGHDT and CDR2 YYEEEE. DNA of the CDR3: TGTGCCAGCAGCTTGACGGCGGGGAACACTGAAGCTTTCTTT. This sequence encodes CASSLTAGNTEAFF. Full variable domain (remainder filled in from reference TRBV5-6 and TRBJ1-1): DAGVTQSPTHLIKTRGQQVTLRCSPKSGHDTVSWYQQALGQGPQFIFQYYEEEERQRGNFPDRFSGHQFPNYSSELNVNALLLGDSALYLCASSLTAGNTEAFFGQGTRLTVV.

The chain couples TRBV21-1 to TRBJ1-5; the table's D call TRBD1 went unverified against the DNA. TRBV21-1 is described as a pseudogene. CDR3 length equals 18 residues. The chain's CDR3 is CASSKGLHPPYSNQPQHF. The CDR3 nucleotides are TGTGCCAGCAGCAAAGGGCTGCACCCCCCTTATAGCAATCAGCCCCAGCATTTT.

CDR3 protein: CSAQTGVNQPQHF. The CDR3 DNA sequence: TGCAGCGCTCAGACAGGGGTTAATCAGCCCCAGCATTTT. V usage is TRBV29-1 and J usage is TRBJ1-5; 8 nucleotides match TRBD1. The germline V gene encodes CDR1 SQVTM and CDR2 ANQGSEA. The CDR3 contains 13 residues. The trim removed 7 bases at V and 4 bases at J, leaving 6 bases unmatched.

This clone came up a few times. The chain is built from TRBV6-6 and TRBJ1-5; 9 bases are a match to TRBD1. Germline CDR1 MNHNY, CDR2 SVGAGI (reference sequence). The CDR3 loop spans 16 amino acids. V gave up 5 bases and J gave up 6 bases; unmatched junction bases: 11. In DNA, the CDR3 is TGTGCCAGCAGTCCTAACACAGGGGGCGCCGGTCAGCCCCAGCATTTT. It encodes CASSPNTGGAGQPQHF.

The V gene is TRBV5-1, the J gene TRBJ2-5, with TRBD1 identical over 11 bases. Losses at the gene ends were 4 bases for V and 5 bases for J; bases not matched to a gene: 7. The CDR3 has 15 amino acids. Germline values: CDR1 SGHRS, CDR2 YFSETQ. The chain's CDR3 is CASSQRTGGSETQYF. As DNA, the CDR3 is TGCGCCAGCAGCCAAAGGACAGGGGGCAGTGAGACCCAGTACTTC.

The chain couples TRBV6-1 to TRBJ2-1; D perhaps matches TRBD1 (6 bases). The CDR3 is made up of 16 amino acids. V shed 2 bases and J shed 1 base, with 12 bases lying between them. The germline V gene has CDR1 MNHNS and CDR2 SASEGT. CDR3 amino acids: CASSEYGRGSYNEQFF. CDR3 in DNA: TGTGCCAGCAGTGAATATGGCAGGGGTTCCTACAATGAGCAGTTCTTC.

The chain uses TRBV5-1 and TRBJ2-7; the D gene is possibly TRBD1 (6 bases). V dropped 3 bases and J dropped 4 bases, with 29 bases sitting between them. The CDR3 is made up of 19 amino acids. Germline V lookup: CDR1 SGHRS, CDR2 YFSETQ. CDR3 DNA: TGCGCCAGCAGCTCCCACTCCGCAGGGGCCCGAGGATTCCGGTACGAGCAGTACTTC. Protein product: CASSSHSAGARGFRYEQYF.

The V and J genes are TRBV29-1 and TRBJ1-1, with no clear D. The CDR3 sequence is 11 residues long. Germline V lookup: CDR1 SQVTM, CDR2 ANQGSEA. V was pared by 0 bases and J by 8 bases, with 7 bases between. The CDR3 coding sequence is TGCAGCGTTGAAGATTCTCGGGAAGCTTTCTTT. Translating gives CSVEDSREAFF.

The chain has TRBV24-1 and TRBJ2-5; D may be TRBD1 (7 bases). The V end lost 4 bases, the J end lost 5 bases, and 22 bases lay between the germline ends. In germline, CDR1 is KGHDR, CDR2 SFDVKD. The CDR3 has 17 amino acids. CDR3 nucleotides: TGTGCCACCAGTGACCGGAGGGCCGGGGACAGTAAGGAGACCCAGTACTTC. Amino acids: CATSDRRAGDSKETQYF.

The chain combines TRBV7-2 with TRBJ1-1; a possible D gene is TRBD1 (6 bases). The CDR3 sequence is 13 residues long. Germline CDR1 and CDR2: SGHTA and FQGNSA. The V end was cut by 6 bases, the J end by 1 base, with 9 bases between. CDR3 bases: TGTGCCAGCAGGGACAGCTGGAACACTGAAGCTTTCTTT. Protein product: CASRDSWNTEAFF.

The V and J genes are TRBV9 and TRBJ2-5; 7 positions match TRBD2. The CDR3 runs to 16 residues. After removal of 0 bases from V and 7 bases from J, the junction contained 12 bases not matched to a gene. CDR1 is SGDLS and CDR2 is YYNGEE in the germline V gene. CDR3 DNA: TGTGCCAGCAGCGTAGGGGGTGGGAGGGCGTTCGGGACCCAGTACTTC. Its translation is CASSVGGGRAFGTQYF. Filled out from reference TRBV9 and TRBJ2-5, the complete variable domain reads DSGVTQTPKHLITATGQRVTLRCSPRSGDLSVYWYQQSLDQGLQFLIQYYNGEERAKGNILERFSAQQFPDLHSELNLSSLELGDSALYFCASSVGGGRAFGTQYFGPGTRLLVL.

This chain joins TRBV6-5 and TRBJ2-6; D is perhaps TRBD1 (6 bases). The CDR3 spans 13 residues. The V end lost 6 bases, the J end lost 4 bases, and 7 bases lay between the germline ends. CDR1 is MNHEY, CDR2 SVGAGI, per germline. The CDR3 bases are TGTGCCAGCAGAGGGGGAGGGGCCAACGTCCTGACTTTC. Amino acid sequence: CASRGGGANVLTF.

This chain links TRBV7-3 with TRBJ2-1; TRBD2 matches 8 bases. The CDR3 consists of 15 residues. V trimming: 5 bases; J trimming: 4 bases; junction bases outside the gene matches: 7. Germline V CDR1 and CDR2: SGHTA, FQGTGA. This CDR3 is CASSPGLGGYNEQFF. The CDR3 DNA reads TGTGCCAGCAGCCCGGGACTAGGGGGTTACAATGAGCAGTTCTTC. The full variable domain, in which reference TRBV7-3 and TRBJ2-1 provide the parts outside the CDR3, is GAGVSQTPSNKVTEKGKYVELRCDPISGHTALYWYRQSLGQGPEFLIYFQGTGAADDSGLPNDRFFAVRPEGSVSTLKIQRTERGDSAVYLCASSPGLGGYNEQFFGPGTRLTVL.

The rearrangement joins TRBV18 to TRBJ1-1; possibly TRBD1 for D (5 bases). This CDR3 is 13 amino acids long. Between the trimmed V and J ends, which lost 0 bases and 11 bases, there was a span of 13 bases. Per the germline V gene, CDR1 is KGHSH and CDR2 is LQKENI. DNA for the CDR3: TGTGCCAGCTCACCACCTCTAAGGGGTAGCGCTTTCTTT. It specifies CASSPPLRGSAFF.

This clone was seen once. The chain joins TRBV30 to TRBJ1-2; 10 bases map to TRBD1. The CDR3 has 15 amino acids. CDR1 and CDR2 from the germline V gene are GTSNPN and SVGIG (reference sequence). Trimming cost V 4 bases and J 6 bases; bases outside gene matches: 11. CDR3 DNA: TGTGCCTGGACCTGGACAGGGGGAGATGAGGATGGCTACACCTTC. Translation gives CAWTWTGGDEDGYTF.

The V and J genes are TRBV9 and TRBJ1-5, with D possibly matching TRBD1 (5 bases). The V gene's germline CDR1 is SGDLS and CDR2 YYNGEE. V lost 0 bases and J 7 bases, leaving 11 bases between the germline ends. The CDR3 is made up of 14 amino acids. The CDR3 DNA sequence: TGTGCCAGCAGCGTAGATGGGGCGGGACAGCCCCAGCATTTT. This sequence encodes CASSVDGAGQPQHF.

CDR3 nucleotides: TGCGCCAGCAGCTTGCCACAATTGGGGCAGGGTGACACTGAAGCTTTCTTT. It is translated as CASSLPQLGQGDTEAFF. The genes are TRBV5-1 and TRBJ1-1, with D tentatively TRBD1 (5 bases). Germline V gene lookup returns CDR1 SGHRS and CDR2 YFSETQ. This CDR3 has 17 residues. Trimming stripped 1 base from V and 3 bases from J, with 19 bases between.

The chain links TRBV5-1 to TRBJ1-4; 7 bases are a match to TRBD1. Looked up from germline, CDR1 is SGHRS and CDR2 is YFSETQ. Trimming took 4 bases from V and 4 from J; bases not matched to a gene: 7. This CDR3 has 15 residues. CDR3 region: CASSLTGERNEKLFF. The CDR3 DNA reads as TGCGCCAGCAGCCTAACAGGGGAACGTAATGAAAAACTGTTTTTT.

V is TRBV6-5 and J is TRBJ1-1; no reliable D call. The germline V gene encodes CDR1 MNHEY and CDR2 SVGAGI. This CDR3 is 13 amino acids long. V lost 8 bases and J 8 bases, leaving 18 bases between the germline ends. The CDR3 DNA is TGTGCCAGCTTCGAAAGCGCGGGTTTGGAAGCTTTCTTT. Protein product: CASFESAGLEAFF.

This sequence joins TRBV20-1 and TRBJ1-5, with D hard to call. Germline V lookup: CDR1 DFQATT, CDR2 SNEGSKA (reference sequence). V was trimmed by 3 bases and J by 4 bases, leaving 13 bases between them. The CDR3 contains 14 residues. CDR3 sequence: CSASVRGFNQPQHF. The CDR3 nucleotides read TGCAGTGCTAGTGTTCGGGGATTTAATCAGCCCCAGCATTTT.

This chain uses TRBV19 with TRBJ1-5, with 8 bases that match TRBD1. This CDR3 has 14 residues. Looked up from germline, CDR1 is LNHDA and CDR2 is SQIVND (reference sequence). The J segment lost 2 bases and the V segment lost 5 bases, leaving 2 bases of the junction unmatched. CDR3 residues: CASSLTGGNQPQHF. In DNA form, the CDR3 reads TGTGCCAGTAGTTTGACAGGGGGCAATCAGCCCCAGCATTTT.

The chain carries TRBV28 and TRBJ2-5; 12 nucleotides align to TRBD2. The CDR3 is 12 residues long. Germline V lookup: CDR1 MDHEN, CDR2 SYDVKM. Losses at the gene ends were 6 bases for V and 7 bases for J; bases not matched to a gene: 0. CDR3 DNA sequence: TGTGCCAGCAGGACTAGCGGGGGGACCCAGTACTTC. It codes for CASRTSGGTQYF.

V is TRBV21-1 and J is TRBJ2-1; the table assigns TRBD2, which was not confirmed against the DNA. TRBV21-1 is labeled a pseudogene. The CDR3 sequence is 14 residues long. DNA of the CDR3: TGTGCCAGCACACGGACTAGCGGATACAATGAGCAGTTCTTC. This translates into CASTRTSGYNEQFF.

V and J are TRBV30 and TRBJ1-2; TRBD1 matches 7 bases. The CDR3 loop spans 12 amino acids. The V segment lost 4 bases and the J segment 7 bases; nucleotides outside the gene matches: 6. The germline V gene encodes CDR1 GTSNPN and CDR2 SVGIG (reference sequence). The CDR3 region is CAWKLAGGGYTF. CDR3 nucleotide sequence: TGTGCCTGGAAGTTGGCAGGGGGTGGCTACACCTTC. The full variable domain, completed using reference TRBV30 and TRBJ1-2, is SQTIHQWPATLVQPVGSPLSLECTVEGTSNPNLYWYRQAAGRGLQLLFYSVGIGQISSEVPQNLSASRPQDRQFILSSKKLLLSDSGFYLCAWKLAGGGYTFGSGTRLTVV.

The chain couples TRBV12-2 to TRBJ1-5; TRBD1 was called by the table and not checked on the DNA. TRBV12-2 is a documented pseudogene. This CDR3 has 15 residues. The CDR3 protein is CASRLAQTGNQPQHF. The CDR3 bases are TGTGCAAGTCGCTTAGCACAGACAGGGAATCAGCCCCAGCATTTT.